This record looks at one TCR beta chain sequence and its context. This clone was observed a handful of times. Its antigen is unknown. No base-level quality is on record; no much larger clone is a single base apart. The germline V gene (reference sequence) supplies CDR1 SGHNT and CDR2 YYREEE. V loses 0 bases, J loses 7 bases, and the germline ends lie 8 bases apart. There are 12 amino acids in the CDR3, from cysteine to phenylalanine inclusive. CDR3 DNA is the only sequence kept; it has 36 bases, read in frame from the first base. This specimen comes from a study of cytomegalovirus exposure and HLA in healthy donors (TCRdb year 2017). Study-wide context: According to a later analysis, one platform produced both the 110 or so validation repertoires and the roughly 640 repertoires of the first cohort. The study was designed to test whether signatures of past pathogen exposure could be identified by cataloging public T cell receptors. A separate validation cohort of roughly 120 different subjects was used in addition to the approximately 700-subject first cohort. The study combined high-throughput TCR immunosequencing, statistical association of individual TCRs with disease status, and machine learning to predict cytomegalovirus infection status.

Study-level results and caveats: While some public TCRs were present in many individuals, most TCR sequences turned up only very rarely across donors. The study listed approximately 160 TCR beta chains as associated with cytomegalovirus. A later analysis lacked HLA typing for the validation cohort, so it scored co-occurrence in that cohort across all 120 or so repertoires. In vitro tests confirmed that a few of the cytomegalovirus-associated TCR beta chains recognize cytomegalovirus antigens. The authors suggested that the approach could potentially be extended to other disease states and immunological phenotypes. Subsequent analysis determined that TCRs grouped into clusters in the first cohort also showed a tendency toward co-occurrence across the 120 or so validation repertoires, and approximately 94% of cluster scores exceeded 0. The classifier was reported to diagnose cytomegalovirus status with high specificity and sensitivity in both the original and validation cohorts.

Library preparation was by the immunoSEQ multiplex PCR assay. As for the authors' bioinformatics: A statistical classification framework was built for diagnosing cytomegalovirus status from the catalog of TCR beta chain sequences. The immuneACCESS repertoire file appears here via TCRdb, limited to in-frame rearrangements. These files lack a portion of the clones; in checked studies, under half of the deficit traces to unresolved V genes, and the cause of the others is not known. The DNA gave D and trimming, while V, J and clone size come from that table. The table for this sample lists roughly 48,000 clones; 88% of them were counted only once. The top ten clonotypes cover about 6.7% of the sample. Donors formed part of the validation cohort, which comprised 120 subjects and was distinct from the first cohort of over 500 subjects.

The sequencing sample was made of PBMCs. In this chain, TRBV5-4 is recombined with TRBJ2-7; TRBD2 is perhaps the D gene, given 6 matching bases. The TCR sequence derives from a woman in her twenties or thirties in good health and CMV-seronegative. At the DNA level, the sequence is TGTGCCAGCAGCTTGGGGAGCGGGGAGCAGTACTTC. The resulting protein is CASSLGSGEQYF.